This T cell receptor (beta chain) came from a study of technical replicates of blood from several donors (TCRdb year 2017). Libraries came from the immunoSEQ multiplex PCR assay. TCRdb holds this immuneACCESS table with in-frame rearrangements only. Some clones are missing; in checked studies, unresolved V genes explain under half, and the rest has no known cause. This sample lists some 96,000 clones; roughly 95% were detected once. Roughly 0.22% of the sample lies in the top ten. In regard to this clone: Which antigen it targets is not known. Base quality data are lacking; no much larger clone is found one base away.

This TCR was recovered from a human donor in good health. The sequencing sample was made of T cells isolated from PBMCs.

The base sequence is TGTGCCAGCAGCTTACGACAAAACACTGAAGCTTTCTTT. Its translation is CASSLRQNTEAFF. The V and J segments used are TRBV11-2 and TRBJ1-1; confidence is insufficient to name the D gene. According to the germline V gene, CDR1 reads SGHAT and CDR2 reads FQNNGV. Taken from cysteine to phenylalanine, the CDR3 has 13 residues. Kept here is only the CDR3 DNA, which spans 39 bases and is read in frame from base 1. V is pared back by 2 bases and J by 2 bases, with 6 bases lying between the germline termini.